The 9 T cell receptor beta chains below all came from one sample that was sequenced in a study of beta chain features in type 1 diabetes. The whole isolated RNA underwent reverse transcription, so sequencing captured expressed TCRB transcripts. Data came from immunoSEQ multiplex PCR; TCRdb stores just in-frame clones and leaves some out. The data hold a few hundred thousand clones, with 8% to 13% observed a single time. Input material: naive CD4+ T cells from blood. These receptors originate from a woman aged 25 to 45 in good health.

This clone was seen only a few times. The chain employs TRBV20-1 and TRBJ2-7; a weak D match, TRBD2 (6 bases). The CDR3 has 11 residues. With 5 bases removed from V and 3 bases from J, the gap between germline ends came to 8 bases. Germline V gene lookup returns CDR1 DFQATT and CDR2 SNEGSKA (reference sequence). The CDR3 here is CSAGGNYEQYF. The CDR3 coding sequence is TGCAGTGCTGGGGGGAACTACGAGCAGTACTTC.

This clone has just a few counts. The rearrangement uses TRBV2 and TRBJ2-5; 8 nucleotides agree with TRBD1. Per the germline V gene, CDR1 is SNHLY and CDR2 is FYNNEI. The CDR3 contains 14 residues. V trimming: 6 bases; J trimming: 5 bases; junction bases outside the gene matches: 8. The CDR3 bases are TGTGCCAGCAGGCGGCAGGGGGCTGCCGAGACCCAGTACTTC. It yields the protein CASRRQGAAETQYF.

This chain links TRBV29-1 with TRBJ2-1; D might be TRBD2 (5 bases). The CDR3 runs 14 residues. Germline loops: CDR1 SQVTM, CDR2 ANQGSEA. Trimming took 6 bases from V and 8 from J, leaving 20 bases between them. CDR3: CSVSSGVVGDEQFF. CDR3 sequence (DNA): TGCAGCGTCTCGTCCGGGGTAGTTGGGGATGAGCAGTTCTTC.

The chain joins TRBV27 to TRBJ2-7; TRBD2 matches at 11 bases. With 2 bases clipped from V and 5 bases from J, the junction kept 5 bases outside the gene matches. Germline V gene sequence: CDR1 MNHEY, CDR2 SMNVEV (reference sequence). The CDR3 contains 15 residues. CDR3 nucleotide sequence: TGTGCCAGCAGTTTAAGGGCTAGCGGGAGGAACGAGCAGTACTTC. Its translation: CASSLRASGRNEQYF.

The V gene is TRBV2, the J gene TRBJ2-3; D is ambiguous. This CDR3 has 12 residues. Germline-derived CDR1 and CDR2 are SNHLY and FYNNEI. V was shortened by 5 bases and J by 4 bases, with 7 bases between the two germline ends. The CDR3 region is CASSRLADTQYF. Here the CDR3 DNA reads TGTGCCAGCAGTCGGCTAGCAGATACGCAGTATTTT.

The table lists this clone with a few counts. The chain is built from TRBV4-1 and TRBJ2-5, with D unresolved. Trimming removed 0 bases at V and 1 base at J, with 9 bases between. The CDR3 is made up of 15 amino acids. The germline gives CDR1 MGHRA, CDR2 YSYEKL. Here the CDR3 reads CASSQDGASQETQYF. CDR3 DNA sequence: TGCGCCAGCAGCCAAGATGGAGCAAGCCAAGAGACCCAGTACTTC.

The V gene is TRBV28, the J gene TRBJ2-5; no reliable D call. V shed 6 bases and J shed 0 bases, with 14 bases lying between them. The length of the CDR3 is 15 residues. Germline CDR1 reads MDHEN; CDR2 reads SYDVKM. CDR3: CASSPNPGNQETQYF. Written as DNA, the CDR3 is TGTGCCAGCAGCCCAAACCCAGGAAACCAAGAGACCCAGTACTTC.

This clone occurred a few times. This chain links TRBV4-2 with TRBJ2-1; 9 bases align to TRBD2. The CDR3 contains 15 residues. V trimming: 5 bases; J trimming: 9 bases; junction bases outside the gene matches: 11. Germline-derived CDR1 and CDR2 are LGHNA and YNFKEQ. The CDR3 here is CASSSLAGTVGEQFF. The DNA for the CDR3 is TGTGCCAGCAGCAGTCTAGCGGGAACTGTTGGTGAGCAGTTCTTC.

The chain employs TRBV10-3 and TRBJ2-5; the match to TRBD1 covers 7 bases. V shed 6 bases, J shed 4 bases, and the junction held 8 bases outside the gene matches. The CDR3 runs to 14 residues. Germline-derived CDR1 and CDR2 are ENHRY and SYGVKD. This CDR3 reads CAISPTGDGETQYF. The CDR3 nucleotides read TGTGCCATCAGCCCCACAGGGGATGGAGAGACCCAGTACTTC.